This TCR beta chain was identified in a study of T cell repertoires in cytomegalovirus infection. TCRdb re-derived calls from the reads in MiXCR, one entry per CDR3 protein. Of about 530,000 distinct CDR3 sequences in the sample, roughly 29% were seen once. Trimming shortened V by 1 base and J by 6 bases, and 14 bases separated the two germline ends. The CDR3 runs to 15 residues. The germline V gene encodes CDR1 MGHRA and CDR2 YSYEKL. This TCR came from a human donor in good health (CMV status not recorded). Some clones in this sample may be carry-over from other donors' samples. The V and J genes are TRBV4-1 and TRBJ2-3, with unresolved D. The sequenced sample was PBMCs. The CDR3 DNA follows: TGCGCCAGCAGCCAAGGGGCCCGGTTAGGTGATACGCAGTATTTT. Translating it yields CASSQGARLGDTQYF.